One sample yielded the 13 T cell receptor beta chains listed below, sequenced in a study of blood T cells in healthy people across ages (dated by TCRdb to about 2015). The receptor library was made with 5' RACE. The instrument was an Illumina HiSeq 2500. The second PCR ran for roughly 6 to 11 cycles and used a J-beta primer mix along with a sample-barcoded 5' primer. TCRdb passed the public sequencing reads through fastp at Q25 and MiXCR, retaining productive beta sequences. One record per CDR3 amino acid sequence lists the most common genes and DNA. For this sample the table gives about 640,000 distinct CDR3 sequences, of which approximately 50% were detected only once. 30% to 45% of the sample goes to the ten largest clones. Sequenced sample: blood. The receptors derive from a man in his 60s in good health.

The DNA of the CDR3 is TGTGCCAGCAGCTTAGCGGGCCCCGACAGGTTCGAGCAGTACTTC. This codes for CASSLAGPDRFEQYF. The chain is built from TRBV7-2 and TRBJ2-7; tentatively, D is TRBD1 (6 bases). Trimming stripped 0 bases from V and 6 bases from J, with 15 bases between. The germline gives CDR1 SGHTA, CDR2 FQGNSA. The CDR3 consists of 15 residues.

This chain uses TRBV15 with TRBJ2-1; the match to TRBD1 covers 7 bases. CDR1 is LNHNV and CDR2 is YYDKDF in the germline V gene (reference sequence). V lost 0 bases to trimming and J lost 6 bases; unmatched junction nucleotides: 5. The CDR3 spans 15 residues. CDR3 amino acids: CATSRDLTGSNEQFF. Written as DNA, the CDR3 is TGTGCCACCAGCAGAGACCTGACAGGGAGCAATGAGCAGTTCTTC.

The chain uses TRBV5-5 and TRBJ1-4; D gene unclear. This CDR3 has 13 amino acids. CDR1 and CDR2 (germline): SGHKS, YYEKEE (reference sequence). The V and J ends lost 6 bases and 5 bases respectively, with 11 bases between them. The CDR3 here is CASNPGRNEKLFF. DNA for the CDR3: TGTGCCAGCAACCCAGGACGAAATGAAAAACTGTTTTTT.

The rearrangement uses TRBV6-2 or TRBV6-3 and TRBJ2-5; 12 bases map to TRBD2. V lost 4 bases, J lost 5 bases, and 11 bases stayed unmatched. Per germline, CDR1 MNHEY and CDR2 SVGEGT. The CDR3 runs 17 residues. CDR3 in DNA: TGTGCCAGCAGTTCCCGGACTAGCGGGGAGACTCGGGAGACCCAGTACTTC. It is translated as CASSSRTSGETRETQYF.

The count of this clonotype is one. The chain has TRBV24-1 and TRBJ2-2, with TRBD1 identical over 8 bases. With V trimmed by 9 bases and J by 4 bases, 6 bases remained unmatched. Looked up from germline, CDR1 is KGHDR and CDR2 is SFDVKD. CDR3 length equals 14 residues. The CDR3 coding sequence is TGTGCCACCCAGGGGGCCTCGAGCACCGGGGAGCTGTTTTTT. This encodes CATQGASSTGELFF.

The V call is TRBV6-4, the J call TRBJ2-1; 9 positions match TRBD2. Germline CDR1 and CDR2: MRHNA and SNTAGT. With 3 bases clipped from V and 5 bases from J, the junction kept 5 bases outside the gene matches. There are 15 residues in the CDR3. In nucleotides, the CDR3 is TGTGCCAGCAGTGAGGGCGGGGGGGCCCACAATGAGCAGTTCTTC. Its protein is CASSEGGGAHNEQFF.

The CDR3: CSASGQRGVSYNEQFF. CDR3 sequence (DNA): TGCAGTGCTAGTGGACAGCGGGGGGTTAGCTACAATGAGCAGTTCTTC. The V and J genes are TRBV20-1 and TRBJ2-1; the match to TRBD2 covers 9 bases. Germline CDR1 DFQATT, CDR2 SNEGSKA (reference sequence). V trimming: 3 bases; J trimming: 3 bases; junction bases outside the gene matches: 9. There are 16 residues in the CDR3.

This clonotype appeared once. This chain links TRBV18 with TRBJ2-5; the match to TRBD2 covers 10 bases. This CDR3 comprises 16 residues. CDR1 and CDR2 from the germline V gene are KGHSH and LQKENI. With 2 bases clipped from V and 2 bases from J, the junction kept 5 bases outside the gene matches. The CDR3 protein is CASSPTIAGGQETQYF. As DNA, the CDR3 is TGTGCCAGCTCACCAACGATAGCGGGGGGACAAGAGACCCAGTACTTC.

As DNA, the CDR3 is TGTGCCACCAGAGCGGAAAGCGGGACCTACAATGAGCAGTTCTTC. Residues: CATRAESGTYNEQFF. V gene TRBV15 combines with J gene TRBJ2-1, with 7 bases matching TRBD2. This CDR3 has 15 amino acids. Germline CDR1 and CDR2: LNHNV and YYDKDF (reference sequence). Trimming at V came to 6 bases and at J to 2 bases, leaving 7 bases not matched to a gene.

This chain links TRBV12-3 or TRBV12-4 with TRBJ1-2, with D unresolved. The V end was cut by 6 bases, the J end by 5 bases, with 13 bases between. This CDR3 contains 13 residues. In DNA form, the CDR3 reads TGTGCCAGCAGGACCATGGGGTCTTATGGCTACACCTTC. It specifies CASRTMGSYGYTF.

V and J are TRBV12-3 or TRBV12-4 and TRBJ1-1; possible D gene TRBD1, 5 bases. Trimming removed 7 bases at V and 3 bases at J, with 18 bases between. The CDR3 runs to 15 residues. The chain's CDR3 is CASTKGGGGDTEAFF. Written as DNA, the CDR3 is TGTGCCAGCACCAAGGGTGGGGGGGGTGACACTGAAGCTTTCTTT.

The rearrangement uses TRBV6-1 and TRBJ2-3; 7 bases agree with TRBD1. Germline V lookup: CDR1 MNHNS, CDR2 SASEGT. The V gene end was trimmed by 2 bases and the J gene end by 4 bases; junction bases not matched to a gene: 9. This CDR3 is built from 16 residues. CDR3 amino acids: CASSELAGGFSDTQYF. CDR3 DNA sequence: TGTGCCAGCAGTGAACTGGCAGGGGGTTTTTCAGATACGCAGTATTTT.

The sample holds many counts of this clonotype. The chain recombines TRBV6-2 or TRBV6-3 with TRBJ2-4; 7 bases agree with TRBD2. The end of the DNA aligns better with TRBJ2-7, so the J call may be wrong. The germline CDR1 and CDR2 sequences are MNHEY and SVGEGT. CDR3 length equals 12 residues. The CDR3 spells CASRSSGDEQYF. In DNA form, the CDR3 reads TGTGCCAGCAGATCCAGCGGGGACGAGCAGTACTTC.